This TCR beta chain was recorded in a study of T-cell reconstitution after alpha-beta-depleted transplantation in children. Points from the study as a whole: Reportedly, roughly two months post-transplant, alpha-beta T cells arose from several hundred expanded graft clones. TCRbeta diversity was high at day 60 in some patients (a result of surviving recipient T cells and thymic progenitors). It was newly produced T cells that mostly accounted for T-cell counts and diversity one year after transplant.

There are a few counts of this clonotype. Its target is not known. Preparation of the TCRbeta library involved a method that used unique molecular identifiers. TCRdb independently ran MiXCR on the PCR reads; one entry per CDR3 protein. There are some 840,000 distinct CDR3 sequences in the sample; under 20% occur only once, and approximately 5% lies in the top ten. The length of the CDR3 is 14 residues. Trimming pared 5 bases from V and 6 bases from J, leaving 13 bases between. This sequence was found in a male patient younger than 18 who had a stem cell transplant for acute lymphoblastic leukemia, so the T cells may come from the graft donor. This specimen consisted of PBMCs, mostly from graft donor cells, obtained 360 days after TCRalphabeta/CD19-depleted stem cell transplant. The chain joins TRBV12-3 or TRBV12-4 to TRBJ2-2, with a tentative D call TRBD1 (6 bases). DNA of the CDR3: TGTGCCAGCAGTACGCAGGGGACGGCCGGGGAGCTGTTTTTT. This codes for CASSTQGTAGELFF.